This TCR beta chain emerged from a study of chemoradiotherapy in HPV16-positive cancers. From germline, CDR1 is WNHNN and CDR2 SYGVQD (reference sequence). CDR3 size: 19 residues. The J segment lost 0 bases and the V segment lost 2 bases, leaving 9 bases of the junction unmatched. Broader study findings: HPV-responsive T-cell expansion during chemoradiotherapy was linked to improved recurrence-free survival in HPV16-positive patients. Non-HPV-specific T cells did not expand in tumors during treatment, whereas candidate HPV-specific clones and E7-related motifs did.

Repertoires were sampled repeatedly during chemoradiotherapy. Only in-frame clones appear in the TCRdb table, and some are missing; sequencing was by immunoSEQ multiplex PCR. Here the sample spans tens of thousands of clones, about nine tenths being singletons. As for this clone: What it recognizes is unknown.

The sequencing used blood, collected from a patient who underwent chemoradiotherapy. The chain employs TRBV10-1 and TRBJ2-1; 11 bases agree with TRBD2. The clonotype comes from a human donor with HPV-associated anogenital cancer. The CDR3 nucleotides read TGCGCCAGCAGTGAGCCGGGACTAGCGGTATTAAGCTCCTACAATGAGCAGTTCTTC. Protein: CASSEPGLAVLSSYNEQFF.